This T cell receptor beta chain came from a study of blood T cell repertoires in COVID-19. The V gene lost 1 base and the J gene lost 7 bases, with 16 bases spanning the gap. Germline V gene lookup returns CDR1 SGHAT and CDR2 FQDESV (reference sequence). The CDR3 is 15 amino acids. The table came from immunoSEQ multiplex PCR; TCRdb's copy has only in-frame clones and leaves some out. Of about 76,000 clones in the sample, 70% to 90% were seen once. The receptor was isolated from a man in his sixties with COVID-19, enrolled during active disease. The sequenced sample consisted of peripheral blood. The chain recombines TRBV11-1 with TRBJ1-1; a weak D match, TRBD1 (6 bases). As DNA, the CDR3 is TGTGCCAGCAGCTTAGGCATGACAGGCCGAGGTGAAGCTTTCTTT. Translated, it gives CASSLGMTGRGEAFF.